Listed below are T cell receptor beta chains from one sample, sequenced in a study of blood T cell repertoires in COVID-19. The protocol was immunoSEQ multiplex PCR, while the TCRdb copy is restricted to in-frame clones and leaves out a portion. Altogether about 300,000 clones are present, approximately 88% being singletons, with the ten largest covering 1.5% to 2%. Material for sequencing was peripheral blood. These receptor sequences come from a woman aged 25 to 45 with COVID-19, enrolled during active disease. CDR3s include the opening cysteine and the closing phenylalanine or tryptophan. The D gene is left open where the match is weak. Size is omitted from some rows. Given values are once, few, many or a class for expanded clones.

NA	TRBJ1-2	NA	TRBV28	TGTGCCAGCACCTCGGGACTCCGAGGGGGCTACACCTTC	CASTSGLRGGYTF
NA	TRBJ1-1	NA	TRBV30	TGTGCCTGGAACGGGATGAACACTGAAGCTTTCTTT	CAWNGMNTEAFF
TRBD2	TRBJ2-7	NA	TRBV12-3/TRBV12-4	TGTGCCAGCAGTTTCGGACTAGCGGGCGAGCAGTACTTC	CASSFGLAGEQYF
NA	TRBJ2-3	NA	TRBV30	TGTGCCTGCCATAAGGGGGGGTTGGCAGATACGCAGTATTTT	CACHKGGLADTQYF
TRBD2	TRBJ2-5	NA	TRBV6-2/TRBV6-3	TGTGCCAGCAGTTCGGGGGGGGAGGAGACCCAGTACTTC	CASSSGGEETQYF
TRBD2	TRBJ2-7	NA	TRBV3-1/TRBV3-2	TGTGCCAGCAGCCGTTTCGCGGGGGGAGCCTACGAGCAGTACTTC	CASSRFAGGAYEQYF
TRBD1	TRBJ1-2	NA	TRBV6-5	TGTGCCACGGAACAGGGGCTTGGCTACACCTTC	CATEQGLGYTF
NA	TRBJ2-3	NA	TRBV3-1/TRBV3-2	TGTGCCAGCAGCCCCCCCATCACAGATACGCAGTATTTT	CASSPPITDTQYF
NA	TRBJ1-6	NA	TRBV21-1	TGTGCCAGCGGGGGGAATTCACCCCTCCACTTT	CASGGNSPLHF
TRBD1	TRBJ1-5	NA	TRBV2	TGTGCCAGTCGACAGGGGTTTTATCAGCCCCAGCATTTT	CASRQGFYQPQHF
NA	TRBJ2-3	NA	TRBV13	TGTGCCAGCAGCTCCCGAAGGGGGGGAGACGCGGATACGCAGTATTTT	CASSSRRGGDADTQYF
TRBD1	TRBJ1-5	NA	TRBV6-1	TGTGCCAGCAGTGAATGGACAGGAGACAATCAGCCCCAGCATTTT	CASSEWTGDNQPQHF
TRBD1	TRBJ1-1	few	TRBV29-1	TGCAGCGCATCGACAGGGGAGGGGACTGAAGCTTTCTTT	CSASTGEGTEAFF
NA	TRBJ1-2	few	TRBV6-6	TGTGCCAGCAGCTCCCTCGAGGGAAATGGCTACACCTTC	CASSSLEGNGYTF
TRBD2	TRBJ2-1	NA	TRBV6-2/TRBV6-3	TGTGCCAGCAGTAGACCGGGACTAGTTCTAAATGAGCAGTTCTTC	CASSRPGLVLNEQFF
NA	TRBJ1-5	NA	TRBV19	TGTGCCAGTAGTCTCCAGCACAGGGCCATTACTCAGCCCCAGCATTTT	CASSLQHRAITQPQHF
NA	TRBJ1-2	NA	TRBV7-8	TGTGCCAGCAGCTTAGTGCCAGCTAACTATGGCTACACCTTC	CASSLVPANYGYTF
TRBD1	TRBJ2-2	NA	TRBV18	TGTGCCAGCTCACTAACAGGGGGCTTTCAACCCGGGGAGCTGTTTTTT	CASSLTGGFQPGELFF
TRBD1	TRBJ1-2	NA	TRBV27	TGTGCCAGCAGACCGGGACAGGGTGTAAACTATGGCTACACCTTC	CASRPGQGVNYGYTF
TRBD2	TRBJ2-3	NA	TRBV9	TGTGCCAGCAGCCCGAGACTAGCCAGCACAGATACGCAGTATTTT	CASSPRLASTDTQYF
NA	TRBJ2-5	NA	TRBV6-5	TGTGCCAGCAGTCGCGACAGACAAGAGACCCAGTACTTC	CASSRDRQETQYF
NA	TRBJ1-1	NA	TRBV2	TGTGCCAGCAGTAGTGGGCGGGGGACCCGAGAGAACACTGAAGCTTTCTTT	CASSSGRGTRENTEAFF
NA	TRBJ1-2	NA	TRBV6-1	TGTGCCAGCAGTGAAGGAAACAGGGTGGGCGGCTACACCTTC	CASSEGNRVGGYTF
NA	TRBJ1-1	NA	TRBV2	TGTGCCAGCATGCAGGGTTACATGAACACTGAAGCTTTCTTT	CASMQGYMNTEAFF
NA	TRBJ1-3	once	TRBV4-1	TGCGCCAGCAGCCAAGTTCGCGGGTGGGCTGGAAACACCATATATTTT	CASSQVRGWAGNTIYF
NA	TRBJ1-1	NA	TRBV7-9	TGTGCCAGCAGCCGAGGGACAAGTGAAGCTTTCTTT	CASSRGTSEAFF
TRBD1	TRBJ1-4	NA	TRBV7-9	TGTGCCAGCAGCGGAGGGGGCGCCGGTAATGAAAAACTGTTTTTT	CASSGGGAGNEKLFF
NA	TRBJ2-3	NA	TRBV11-2	TGTGCCAGCAGCGTAAGGGGGGGGCGCACAGATACGCAGTATTTT	CASSVRGGRTDTQYF
NA	TRBJ2-5	NA	TRBV7-8	TGTGCCAGCAGCAACTCGGACTATCAAGAGACCCAGTACTTC	CASSNSDYQETQYF
TRBD1	TRBJ2-2	NA	TRBV5-1	TGCGCCAGCAGCTTCCAGGGGGCTGACTCCGGGGAGCTGTTTTTT	CASSFQGADSGELFF
NA	TRBJ1-4	once	TRBV15	TGTGCCACCAGCAGAGATATAACAGTGATTAATGAAAAACTGTTTTTT	CATSRDITVINEKLFF
NA	TRBJ2-1	once	TRBV2	TGTGCCAGCCTTTGGGAGCACAGCTCCTACAATGAGCAGTTCTTC	CASLWEHSSYNEQFF
TRBD2	TRBJ2-1	NA	TRBV7-8	TGTGCCAGCAGCAACTTACTAGCGGGCGCGCCCTACAATGAGCAGTTCTTC	CASSNLLAGAPYNEQFF
NA	TRBJ1-4	NA	TRBV11-2	TGTGCCAGCAGACTTCGAGAAAAACTGTTTTTT	CASRLREKLFF
TRBD2	TRBJ2-1	once	TRBV15	TGTGCCACCAGCAGAGGGCTCGCGGGGGACTACAATGAGCAGTTCTTC	CATSRGLAGDYNEQFF
NA	TRBJ2-5	once	TRBV16	TGTGCCAGCAGCCCCGGGGAGACCCAGTACTTC	CASSPGETQYF
TRBD1	TRBJ1-2	NA	TRBV19	TGTGCCACCTCGGACAGGGTAGTCAACTATGGCTACACCTTC	CATSDRVVNYGYTF
TRBD1	TRBJ2-1	once	TRBV11-3	TGTGCCAGCAGCGTACAGGGGGGTCCCTACAATGAGCAGTTCTTC	CASSVQGGPYNEQFF